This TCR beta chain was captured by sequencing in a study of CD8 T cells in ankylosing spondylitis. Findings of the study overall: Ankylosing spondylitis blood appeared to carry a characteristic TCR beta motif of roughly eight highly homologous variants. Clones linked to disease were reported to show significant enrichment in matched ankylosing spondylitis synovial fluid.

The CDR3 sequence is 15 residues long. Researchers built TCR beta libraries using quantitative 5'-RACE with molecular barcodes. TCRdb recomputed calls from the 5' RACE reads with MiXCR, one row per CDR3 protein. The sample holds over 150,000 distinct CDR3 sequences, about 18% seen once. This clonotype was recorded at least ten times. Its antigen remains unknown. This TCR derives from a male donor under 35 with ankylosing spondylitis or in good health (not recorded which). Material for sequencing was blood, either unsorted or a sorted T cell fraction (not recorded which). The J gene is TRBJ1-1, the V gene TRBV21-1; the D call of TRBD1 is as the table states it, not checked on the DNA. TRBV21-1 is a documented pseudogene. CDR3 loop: CASSTRERGRTEAFF. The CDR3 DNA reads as TGTGCCAGCAGCACCCGCGAGAGGGGTAGGACTGAAGCTTTCTTT.